The 5 T cell receptor beta chains listed next were all sequenced from one sample in a study of cytomegalovirus exposure and HLA in healthy donors. The study ran its PCR with 60 Vbeta and 13 Jbeta primers. The table came from immunoSEQ multiplex PCR; TCRdb's copy has only in-frame clones and leaves some out. The sample holds approximately 190,000 clones, around 86% seen once. Sequenced material: PBMCs. The receptors were sampled from a man between 35 and 55 years old in good health and CMV-seropositive.

The chain uses TRBV7-3 and TRBJ2-5; 9 nucleotides match TRBD1. The junction had 4 bases not matched to a gene; V was cut back by 3 bases and J by 5 bases. The CDR3 has 14 residues. Germline-derived CDR1 and CDR2 are SGHTA and FQGTGA. The CDR3 sequence is CASSLTGGKETQYF. The DNA for the CDR3 is TGTGCCAGCAGCTTGACAGGGGGAAAGGAGACCCAGTACTTC.

The chain's CDR3 is CAWEQGGDYGYTF. In DNA form, the CDR3 reads TGTGCCTGGGAGCAGGGAGGGGACTATGGCTACACCTTC. The chain is built from TRBV30 and TRBJ1-2; possible D gene TRBD1, 5 bases. The V and J ends lost 5 bases and 3 bases respectively, with 13 bases between them. CDR1 is GTSNPN and CDR2 is SVGIG in the germline V gene (reference sequence). The CDR3 has 13 amino acids.

This chain connects TRBV7-2 to TRBJ1-2; a possible D gene is TRBD1 (5 bases). The CDR3 length is 16 residues. Germline assignment: CDR1 SGHTA and CDR2 FQGNSA. V was clipped by 1 base and J by 4 bases, with 16 bases between them. CDR3 nucleotides: TGTGCCAGCAGCTTAGAGTCAGGCAGGGTATCCTATGGCTACACCTTC. Protein product: CASSLESGRVSYGYTF. Using reference TRBV7-2 and TRBJ1-2 for the parts outside the CDR3, the full variable domain is GAGVSQSPSNKVTEKGKDVELRCDPISGHTALYWYRQSLGQGLEFLIYFQGNSAPDKSGLPSDRFSAERTGGSVSTLTIQRTQQEDSAVYLCASSLESGRVSYGYTFGSGTRLTVV.

The chain carries TRBV7-2 and TRBJ2-4; D is unresolved. This CDR3 has 13 residues. CDR1 and CDR2 (germline): SGHTA, FQGNSA. Trimming removed 1 base at V and 5 bases at J, with 6 bases between. The CDR3 spells CASSLDNQNIQYF. The DNA for the CDR3 is TGTGCCAGCAGCTTAGACAACCAAAACATTCAGTACTTC.

This chain uses TRBV4-3 with TRBJ1-4; 7 bases map to TRBD1. Germline values: CDR1 LGHNA, CDR2 YSLEER. This CDR3 comprises 17 residues. Unmatched junction bases numbered 9, after V lost 0 bases and J lost 5 bases. CDR3 sequence: CASSQDRDSWTNEKLFF. In nucleotides, the CDR3 is TGCGCCAGCAGCCAAGATCGGGACAGTTGGACGAATGAAAAACTGTTTTTT.